The 27 T cell receptor beta chains below come from one sample, sequenced in a study of vaccination effects on CD4 cells after COVID-19. These receptors' antigens are unknown. The table came from immunoSEQ multiplex PCR; TCRdb's copy has only in-frame clones and leaves some out. The sample consists of more than 35,000 clones, about 65% of them appearing once. The culture ran for under eleven days, and then CD4+ T cells were isolated. This specimen consisted of CD4+ T cells from PBMCs cultured without peptide, obtained before COVID-19 vaccination. Every receptor here comes from a human donor who received a COVID-19 vaccine.

The chain links TRBV5-1 to TRBJ2-6; possibly TRBD1 for D (6 bases). Germline CDR1 reads SGHRS; CDR2 reads YFSETQ. This CDR3 has 16 amino acids. Trimming shortened V by 4 bases and J by 0 bases, and 11 bases separated the two germline ends. The DNA for the CDR3 is TGCGCCAGCAGCGTAACAGGGAGCTCTGGGGCCAACGTCCTGACTTTC. Amino acid sequence: CASSVTGSSGANVLTF. Combining the CDR3 with reference TRBV5-1 and TRBJ2-6 gives the whole variable domain KAGVTQTPRYLIKTRGQQVTLSCSPISGHRSVSWYQQTPGQGLQFLFEYFSETQRNKGNFPGRFSGRQFSNSRSEMNVSTLELGDSALYLCASSVTGSSGANVLTFGAGSRLTVL.

The chain recombines TRBV27 with TRBJ2-1, with 14 bases matching TRBD2. The CDR3 contains 17 residues. From germline, CDR1 is MNHEY and CDR2 SMNVEV (reference sequence). V shed 5 bases, J shed 7 bases, and the junction held 10 bases outside the gene matches. CDR3 amino acids: CASSRNSGTSGGNEQFF. CDR3 DNA: TGTGCCAGCAGTCGAAACTCCGGGACTAGCGGGGGAAATGAGCAGTTCTTC.

This sequence joins TRBV7-9 and TRBJ1-6; D gene ambiguous. Germline CDR1 SEHNR, CDR2 FQNEAQ (reference sequence). Trimming took 1 base from V and 1 from J, leaving 11 bases between them. The CDR3 has 17 residues. Here the CDR3 reads CASSLGNPGSYNSPLHF. CDR3 nucleotides: TGTGCCAGCAGCTTAGGTAACCCGGGGTCCTATAATTCACCCCTCCACTTT. The full variable domain, completed using reference TRBV7-9 and TRBJ1-6, is DTGVSQNPRHKITKRGQNVTFRCDPISEHNRLYWYRQTLGQGPEFLTYFQNEAQLEKSRLLSDRFSAERPKGSFSTLEIQRTEQGDSAMYLCASSLGNPGSYNSPLHFGNGTRLTVT.

This clone was counted a few times. The chain has TRBV5-4 and TRBJ2-7; 12 bases map to TRBD2. V lost 1 base, J lost 7 bases, and 3 bases stayed unmatched. CDR1 is SGHNT, CDR2 YYREEE, per germline (reference sequence). This CDR3 is 14 amino acids long. CDR3 DNA: TGTGCCAGCAGCTTGCTAGCGGGGGGGCGTGAGCAGTACTTC. Protein product: CASSLLAGGREQYF.

V is TRBV10-3 and J is TRBJ2-2; the match to TRBD2 covers 8 bases. The V segment lost 2 bases and the J segment 4 bases; nucleotides outside the gene matches: 3. Germline values: CDR1 ENHRY, CDR2 SYGVKD. This CDR3 contains 15 residues. For the CDR3, the DNA is TGTGCCATCAGTGAGGGACTAGCTTTCACCGGGGAGCTGTTTTTT. This codes for CAISEGLAFTGELFF.

V usage is TRBV9 and J usage is TRBJ2-3; 7 bases align to TRBD2. The CDR3 consists of 15 residues. Germline V gene data show CDR1 as SGDLS and CDR2 as YYNGEE. V lost 3 bases, J lost 9 bases, and 13 bases stayed unmatched. CDR3 nucleotides: TGTGCCAGCAGCGGAGTAGCGGGCGCTGGGGGGACGCAGTATTTT. This gives the protein CASSGVAGAGGTQYF.

The chain employs TRBV2 and TRBJ2-3, with D perhaps given as TRBD1 or TRBD2 (6 bases each). This CDR3 spans 16 amino acids. V lost 7 bases and J 6 bases, leaving 23 bases between the germline ends. In germline, CDR1 is SNHLY, CDR2 FYNNEI. The CDR3 protein is CASTQGKTRVVDTQYF. In DNA, the CDR3 is TGTGCCAGCACTCAGGGGAAGACTAGAGTGGTCGATACGCAGTATTTT.

V and J are TRBV4-1 and TRBJ2-3; TRBD2 might be the D (6 bases). Germline CDR1 and CDR2: MGHRA and YSYEKL. CDR3 length: 15 residues. Trimming pared 0 bases from V and 1 base from J, leaving 8 bases between. CDR3 amino acids: CASSQDGGGTDTQYF. The CDR3 DNA sequence: TGCGCCAGCAGCCAAGACGGGGGTGGCACAGATACGCAGTATTTT.

The chain recombines TRBV29-1 with TRBJ2-3, with TRBD2 matching over 12 bases. Germline V gene data show CDR1 as SQVTM and CDR2 as ANQGSEA. V shed 6 bases and J 3 bases; nucleotides not matched to a gene: 7. The CDR3 contains 15 residues. CDR3 nucleotides: TGCAGCGTCCAAGGACTAGCGGGAAGAACAGATACGCAGTATTTT. Protein product: CSVQGLAGRTDTQYF.

The chain joins TRBV19 to TRBJ1-5; 10 nucleotides match TRBD1. The CDR3 spans 16 residues. Per the germline V gene, CDR1 is LNHDA and CDR2 is SQIVND (reference sequence). Trimming took 1 base from V and 7 from J; bases not matched to a gene: 7. The CDR3 DNA is TGTGCCAGTAGTATAGGAGGGGACAGGGGTTACCAGCCCCAGCATTTT. Protein: CASSIGGDRGYQPQHF.

The chain uses TRBV3-1 (or the pseudogene TRBV3-2) and TRBJ1-1; D may be TRBD1 (6 bases). V lost 5 bases, J lost 2 bases, and 9 bases lay in between. Germline CDR1 LGHDT, CDR2 YNNKEL (reference sequence). This CDR3 spans 13 amino acids. The CDR3 sequence: CASSWDINTEAFF. CDR3 bases: TGTGCCAGCAGCTGGGACATTAACACTGAAGCTTTCTTT.

In its sample, this clone was seen once. J is TRBJ2-7 and V is TRBV6-1; D is undetermined. Trimming took off 2 bases at V and 0 bases at J, with 8 bases between the two ends. CDR1 is MNHNS, CDR2 SASEGT, per germline. The CDR3 is made up of 14 amino acids. In DNA, the CDR3 is TGTGCCAGCAGTGAAATGTGGGACTCCTACGAGCAGTACTTC. Its translation is CASSEMWDSYEQYF.

The V call is TRBV18, the J call TRBJ1-4; no clear D. Germline CDR1 and CDR2: KGHSH and LQKENI. Trimming removed 4 bases at V and 7 bases at J, with 16 bases between. The CDR3 runs to 15 residues. CDR3 loop: CASSLELQGAEKLFF. In nucleotides, the CDR3 is TGTGCCAGCTCACTTGAGCTGCAAGGAGCTGAAAAACTGTTTTTT.

The chain carries TRBV12-3 or TRBV12-4 and TRBJ1-1, with unresolved D. The CDR3 runs 11 residues. Trimming shortened V by 7 bases and J by 11 bases, and 14 bases separated the two germline ends. CDR3 loop: CASTLSLDAFF. CDR3 nucleotide sequence: TGTGCCAGCACCTTATCTCTTGATGCTTTCTTT.

The chain employs TRBV5-6 and TRBJ1-1, with D possibly being TRBD1 (5 bases). This CDR3 has 15 amino acids. V lost 0 bases and J lost 3, with 12 bases in between. The germline V gene encodes CDR1 SGHDT and CDR2 YYEEEE. The CDR3, as DNA: TGTGCCAGCAGCTTGGCCGGACAACACTACACTGAAGCTTTCTTT. Its protein is CASSLAGQHYTEAFF.

The chain recombines TRBV7-9 with TRBJ2-7; D may correspond to TRBD1 or TRBD2 (5 bases each). Between the trimmed V and J ends, which lost 1 base and 1 base, there was a span of 11 bases. Germline assignment: CDR1 SEHNR and CDR2 FQNEAQ (reference sequence). CDR3 length: 15 amino acids. CDR3 amino acids: CASSLDQGVSYEQYF. CDR3 nucleotide sequence: TGTGCCAGCAGCTTAGATCAGGGAGTTTCCTACGAGCAGTACTTC.

This rearrangement joins TRBV6-5 to TRBJ1-1, with 9 bases identical to TRBD1. This CDR3 region has 16 residues. The V gene end was trimmed by 2 bases and the J gene end by 3 bases; junction bases not matched to a gene: 7. Germline V gene lookup returns CDR1 MNHEY and CDR2 SVGAGI. In nucleotides, the CDR3 is TGTGCCAGCAGTTACACGCCCGGGACAGGGTACACTGAAGCTTTCTTT. It encodes CASSYTPGTGYTEAFF.

The chain joins TRBV19 to TRBJ2-1, with TRBD2 identical over 9 bases. This CDR3 is built from 14 residues. The germline CDR1 and CDR2 sequences are LNHDA and SQIVND (reference sequence). V gave up 5 bases and J gave up 6 bases; unmatched junction bases: 5. CDR3 loop: CASSLAGGFNEQFF. Written as DNA, the CDR3 is TGTGCCAGTAGTCTTGCGGGAGGGTTCAATGAGCAGTTCTTC.

The chain has TRBV11-2 and TRBJ2-2; the D is unclear. The germline CDR1 and CDR2 sequences are SGHAT and FQNNGV. The CDR3 runs to 13 residues. V was trimmed by 6 bases and J by 2 bases, leaving 7 bases between them. CDR3: CASSVANTGELFF. The CDR3 bases are TGTGCCAGCAGTGTAGCAAACACCGGGGAGCTGTTTTTT. The complete variable domain, with remaining parts taken from reference TRBV11-2 and TRBJ2-2, reads EAGVAQSPRYKIIEKRQSVAFWCNPISGHATLYWYQQILGQGPKLLIQFQNNGVVDDSQLPKDRFSAERLKGVDSTLKIQPAKLEDSAVYLCASSVANTGELFFGEGSRLTVL.

The rearrangement joins TRBV5-1 to TRBJ1-4; D is ambiguous. Germline V lookup: CDR1 SGHRS, CDR2 YFSETQ. This CDR3 region has 13 residues. Trimming removed 2 bases from V and 8 bases from J, with 10 bases in between. CDR3 protein: CASSFNGMEKLFF. The CDR3 DNA follows: TGCGCCAGCAGCTTCAATGGGATGGAAAAACTGTTTTTT.

This clone was picked up a small number of times. V gene TRBV27 combines with J gene TRBJ2-1, with no clear D. The length of the CDR3 is 13 residues. Trimming removed 5 bases from V and 5 bases from J, with 10 bases in between. Per the germline V gene, CDR1 is MNHEY and CDR2 is SMNVEV (reference sequence). For the CDR3, the DNA is TGTGCCAGCAGTCCAAGACCACACAATGAGCAGTTCTTC. Its translation: CASSPRPHNEQFF.

This clone has a handful of counts. The chain couples TRBV3-1 (or the pseudogene TRBV3-2) to TRBJ2-7; 11 positions match TRBD2. V lost 4 bases and J lost 5; bases outside the gene matches: 4. Germline assignment: CDR1 LGHDT and CDR2 YNNKEL (reference sequence). This CDR3 comprises 14 residues. DNA for the CDR3: TGTGCCAGCAGCCGTAGCGGGAGGGCTAACGAGCAGTACTTC. This gives the protein CASSRSGRANEQYF.

V usage is TRBV20-1 and J usage is TRBJ2-1, with TRBD2 matching over 9 bases. Germline CDR1 is DFQATT and CDR2 is SNEGSKA (reference sequence). The CDR3 covers 15 residues. The ends lost 3 bases at V and 9 bases at J; junction bases unmatched: 12. CDR3 sequence (DNA): TGCAGTGCTAGTGGCGATAGCGGGAGAGGGAGTGAGCAGTTCTTC. Encoded protein: CSASGDSGRGSEQFF.

The rearrangement joins TRBV12-3 or TRBV12-4 to TRBJ2-7, with D maybe TRBD1 (6 bases). V lost 5 bases and J 6 bases, leaving 11 bases between the germline ends. CDR3 length: 12 amino acids. The CDR3 spells CASSRDNREQYF. The CDR3 coding sequence is TGTGCCAGCAGTAGGGACAACCGCGAGCAGTACTTC.

V is TRBV27 and J is TRBJ1-2; tentatively, D is TRBD1 (5 bases). This CDR3 comprises 16 residues. Trimming shortened V by 6 bases and J by 3 bases, and 20 bases separated the two germline ends. Germline CDR1 and CDR2: MNHEY and SMNVEV (reference sequence). CDR3 DNA: TGTGCCAGCAGATCCGTGTCCCGGGGGGTGGACTATGGCTACACCTTC. Its translation: CASRSVSRGVDYGYTF.

This clone was seen a single time. J is TRBJ2-1 and V is TRBV6-6; no clear D gene. The CDR3 runs to 16 residues. Trimming took 4 bases from V and 7 from J, leaving 20 bases between them. The germline V gene encodes CDR1 MNHNY and CDR2 SVGAGI (reference sequence). This chain's CDR3 is CASSFLAPHGRNEQFF. The CDR3 nucleotides are TGTGCCAGCAGTTTTCTGGCGCCCCACGGTAGGAATGAGCAGTTCTTC.

This clone has just a few counts. The chain's CDR3 is CASSWGGTTDTQYF. The CDR3, as DNA: TGTGCCAGCAGTTGGGGCGGCACCACAGATACGCAGTATTTT. The chain recombines TRBV27 with TRBJ2-3, with TRBD1 as a possible D gene (5 bases). The CDR3 sequence is 14 residues long. Germline loops: CDR1 MNHEY, CDR2 SMNVEV (reference sequence). The V end was cut by 4 bases, the J end by 2 bases, with 10 bases between.